This T cell receptor (beta chain) was captured by sequencing in a study of regulatory T cells in long-lasting Graves disease. Study-level points and caveats: Newly diagnosed disease favored TRBV20-1 and TRBJ2-1 over persistent disease.

This clonotype was seen many times. What it binds is unknown. Time point of the sample: newly diagnosed GD, antithyroid drugs for less than 3 months. PBMC RNA served as the TCR library source. Graves' disease diagnosis relied on American Thyroid Association guidelines. The CDR3 runs to 13 residues. V was trimmed by 6 bases and J by 0 bases, leaving 8 bases between them. Germline CDR1 is WNHNN and CDR2 is SYGVQD (reference sequence). Relying on iRepertoire HTBI primers and Arm-PCR of CDR3 regions, the team built TCR beta libraries. TCRdb itself ran the multiplex PCR reads through MiXCR, one entry per CDR3 protein. This sample has 250,000 to 300,000 distinct CDR3 sequences, with about 17% found just once. In addition, the sample was reused for a study of T cells in Graves' hyperthyroidism and ophthalmopathy. In that study: Blood also held most thyroid clonotypes expanded beyond 0.001.

This TCR came from a woman in her 30s with Graves disease. The sequencing used peripheral blood mononuclear cells (PBMCs), collected at new diagnosis, from a patient treated with antithyroid drugs. The rearrangement links TRBV10-1 to TRBJ1-1; D is ambiguous. CDR3 nucleotide sequence: TGCGCCAGCAGCGTACAGCTGAACACTGAAGCTTTCTTT. It translates to CASSVQLNTEAFF.